This T cell receptor beta chain was documented in a study of CD8+ T cells in alopecia areata. Findings and limits, study-wide: Scalp data also include sequences from resident alphabeta T cells of normal skin. Relative to normal scalp, lesional scalp, especially alopecia totalis/universalis, showed higher clonality. Mice showed TCR sharing more clearly than patients did, possibly owing to HLA.

Details on this clone: What it binds is unknown.

It was from PBMCs that CD4+ and CD8+ T cells were sorted. The CDR3 contains 15 residues. Trimming stripped 4 bases from V and 2 bases from J, with 15 bases between. The germline V gene encodes CDR1 SEHNR and CDR2 FQNEAQ (reference sequence). Following RNA extraction, reverse transcription yielded cDNA that acted as the sequencing template. The table came from immunoSEQ multiplex PCR; TCRdb's copy has only in-frame clones and leaves some out. The repertoire holds 120,000 to 150,000 clones, around 62% seen once, with about 38% in the top ten. The J gene is TRBJ2-7, the V gene TRBV7-9, with D tentatively TRBD2 (6 bases). Material: CD8+ T cells sorted from blood. The TCR originated in a human donor in good health. CDR3 nucleotides: TGTGCCAGCAGCTCCGGGACTGTAGTAACCTACGAGCAGTACTTC. Translation gives CASSSGTVVTYEQYF.